This entry describes one T cell receptor (beta chain). Under the authors' procedure: Estimates of nucleated cell counts were drawn from the amplification of reference gene primers. TCRdb keeps only in-frame clones here, not all; method: immunoSEQ multiplex PCR. The V and J calls and the clone size are those of that table, but D and trimming were determined from the DNA. Among about 120,000 clones, more than 75% were seen once, and the ten largest hold 25% to 30%. This specimen comes from a study of blood T cell repertoires in COVID-19. Looking at the study overall: Sites across the United States, Italy and Spain contributed samples from acute and convalescent COVID-19. PBMCs, B-cell-depleted T cells, or T cells were the source of the cDNA or gDNA that made up the material.

The V gene's germline CDR1 is SQVTM and CDR2 ANQGSEA. Trimming at V came to 4 bases and at J to 3 bases, leaving 3 bases not matched to a gene. The CDR3 is 13 amino acids. This TCR came from a woman in her 70s with acute or convalescent COVID-19. The V gene is TRBV29-1, the J gene TRBJ2-5, with TRBD1 matching over 9 bases. Source material: peripheral blood. CDR3 sequence: CSVAGQGKETQYF. In nucleotides, the CDR3 is TGCAGCGTTGCCGGACAGGGGAAAGAGACCCAGTACTTC.